The 9 T cell receptor beta chains reported below all come from one sample, sequenced in a study of T cell responses to AZD1222 COVID-19 vaccine. Sequencing used immunoSEQ multiplex PCR; TCRdb keeps in-frame clones, though not all of them. The sample has 90,000 to 150,000 clones; approximately 87% are singletons. Specimen: peripheral blood, collected on day 0 of AZD1222 vaccination. The receptor source for this set is an adult in good health.

This clone was detected only a few times. V and J are TRBV19 and TRBJ2-7, with D perhaps matching TRBD1 or TRBD2 (5 bases each). This CDR3 is built from 12 residues. The V gene lost 9 bases and the J gene lost 7 bases, with 16 bases spanning the gap. Germline V lookup: CDR1 LNHDA, CDR2 SQIVND (reference sequence). The CDR3 sequence is CASLGARGEQYF. The CDR3 bases are TGTGCCAGCCTAGGGGCTCGAGGGGAGCAGTACTTC.

This chain joins TRBV2 and TRBJ2-5, with D hard to call. Trimming stripped 6 bases from V and 4 bases from J, with 6 bases between. Germline loops: CDR1 SNHLY, CDR2 FYNNEI. The CDR3 has 11 residues. In DNA, the CDR3 is TGTGCCAGCAGGGAGAGAGAGACCCAGTACTTC. It codes for CASRERETQYF.

The V gene is TRBV7-8, the J gene TRBJ2-5, with 12 bases matching TRBD2. Trimming removed 4 bases from V and 1 base from J; junction bases left unmatched: 4. The V gene's germline CDR1 is SGHVS and CDR2 FQNEAQ. The CDR3 has 16 amino acids. CDR3 nucleotide sequence: TGTGCCAGCAGCTCCGGACTAGCGGGGCTCCAAGAGACCCAGTACTTC. This codes for CASSSGLAGLQETQYF.

The chain employs TRBV10-3 and TRBJ1-5, with D uncertain. This CDR3 spans 13 amino acids. CDR1 is ENHRY, CDR2 SYGVKD, per germline. V was clipped by 10 bases and J by 0 bases, with 10 bases between them. CDR3 nucleotide sequence: TGTGCCACCAGAGTTAATAGCAATCAGCCCCAGCATTTT. This codes for CATRVNSNQPQHF.

The chain combines TRBV29-1 with TRBJ2-2; D is possibly TRBD2 (6 bases). This CDR3 has 14 residues. The germline V gene encodes CDR1 SQVTM and CDR2 ANQGSEA. The V end was cut by 7 bases, the J end by 2 bases, with 14 bases between. CDR3 nucleotide sequence: TGCAGCGGCGGGACTGGGGAAAACACCGGGGAGCTGTTTTTT. Translated, it gives CSGGTGENTGELFF.

The J gene is TRBJ1-3, the V gene TRBV19; TRBD1 agrees at 9 bases. The CDR3 is made up of 14 amino acids. V trimming: 7 bases; J trimming: 3 bases; junction bases outside the gene matches: 4. The germline V gene encodes CDR1 LNHDA and CDR2 SQIVND (reference sequence). DNA for the CDR3: TGTGCCAGTAAAAGGACAGGGGTTGGAAACACCATATATTTT. Its translation: CASKRTGVGNTIYF.

The chain has TRBV12-5 and TRBJ1-5; perhaps TRBD1 as D (6 bases). Trimming left V 7 bases short and J 3 bases short, with 22 bases between. Germline lookup yields CDR1 LGHNT and CDR2 FRNRAP. This CDR3 is built from 17 residues. CDR3 DNA sequence: TGTGCTAGTGCCCCACGCCCCAGGGGCCAGTACAATCAGCCCCAGCATTTT. Translated: CASAPRPRGQYNQPQHF. Using reference TRBV12-5 and TRBJ1-5 for the parts outside the CDR3, the full variable domain is DARVTQTPRHKVTEMGQEVTMRCQPILGHNTVFWYRQTMMQGLELLAYFRNRAPLDDSGMPKDRFSAEMPDATLATLKIQPSEPRDSAVYFCASAPRPRGQYNQPQHFGDGTRLSIL.

The rearrangement joins TRBV5-1 to TRBJ2-7; D may be TRBD1 (6 bases). CDR1 is SGHRS, CDR2 YFSETQ, per germline. The CDR3 length is 15 residues. Trimming took off 3 bases at V and 2 bases at J, with 15 bases between the two ends. CDR3 amino acids: CASSSSTGATYEQYF. The CDR3 nucleotides are TGCGCCAGCAGCTCCTCGACAGGAGCAACCTACGAGCAGTACTTC.

V usage is TRBV29-1 and J usage is TRBJ2-3; TRBD1 is a possible D gene (5 bases). Germline CDR1 SQVTM, CDR2 ANQGSEA. V was shortened by 4 bases and J by 2 bases, with 7 bases between the two germline ends. The CDR3 contains 12 residues. CDR3 sequence (DNA): TGCAGCGTTGGGGGCATCACAGATACGCAGTATTTT. Its translation: CSVGGITDTQYF.